The TCR beta chain under discussion was sequenced for a study of CD8 T cells in ankylosing spondylitis. Germline-derived CDR1 and CDR2 are LGHNA and YSLEER. The CDR3 extends over 15 amino acids. V was trimmed by 0 bases and J by 1 base, leaving 9 bases between them. In making TCR beta libraries, quantitative 5'-RACE with molecular barcodes was used. Each CDR3 protein is one row after TCRdb ran MiXCR on the 5' RACE reads. The sample has about 210,000 distinct CDR3 sequences; 6% to 8.5% are singletons. This clonotype occurred many times. The antigen remains undetermined. Study-level findings and limits: Blood from ankylosing spondylitis patients appeared to carry a characteristic roughly 8-variant TCR beta motif. According to the report, clones linked to the disease were significantly enriched in matched synovial fluid samples taken from ankylosing spondylitis patients.

The V gene is TRBV4-3, the J gene TRBJ1-1, with D unclear. Sample: blood, either unsorted or a sorted T cell fraction (not recorded which). This receptor was obtained from a male donor with ankylosing spondylitis. The CDR3 nucleotides are TGCGCCAGCAGCCAAGAAGAAGGACCGAACACTGAAGCTTTCTTT. The encoded protein is CASSQEEGPNTEAFF.